This T cell receptor beta chain was identified during a study of cytomegalovirus exposure and HLA in healthy donors. Study-level findings and limits: HLA-A and HLA-B allele assignments for most subjects were reportedly predicted accurately using TCR beta sequences.

The V end was cut by 2 bases, the J end by 7 bases, with 14 bases between. The CDR3 totals 14 residues. Germline V gives CDR1 SGHTA, CDR2 FQGTGA. Regarding this clone: Its matching antigen is unknown.

The PCR contained 60 Vbeta and 13 Jbeta primers. Profiled with immunoSEQ multiplex PCR; TCRdb holds only in-frame clones, not every one. The table has 150,000 to 200,000 clones, approximately 84% seen once. The chain joins TRBV7-3 to TRBJ2-5, with a tentative D call TRBD2 (5 bases). This sequence originates from a girl between 5 and 17 years old in good health and CMV-seropositive. Material for sequencing was PBMCs. The CDR3 reads CASSLEEAAGTQYF. CDR3 DNA sequence: TGTGCCAGCAGCTTAGAAGAGGCTGCGGGGACCCAGTACTTC. The full variable domain, completed using reference TRBV7-3 and TRBJ2-5, is GAGVSQTPSNKVTEKGKYVELRCDPISGHTALYWYRQSLGQGPEFLIYFQGTGAADDSGLPNDRFFAVRPEGSVSTLKIQRTERGDSAVYLCASSLEEAAGTQYFGPGTRLLVL.